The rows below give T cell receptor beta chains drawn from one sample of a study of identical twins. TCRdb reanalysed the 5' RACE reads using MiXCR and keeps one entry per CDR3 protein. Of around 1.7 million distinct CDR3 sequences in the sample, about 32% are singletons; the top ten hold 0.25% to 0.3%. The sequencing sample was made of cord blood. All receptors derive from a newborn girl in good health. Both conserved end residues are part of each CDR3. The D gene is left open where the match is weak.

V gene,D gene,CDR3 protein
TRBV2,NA,CASGDTEAFF
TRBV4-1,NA,CASSQAPVSQGTQYF
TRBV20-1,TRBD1,CSALRPGQGATDTQYF
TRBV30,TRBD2,CARGTSGGFVEQFF
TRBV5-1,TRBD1,CASSAGTASEKLFF
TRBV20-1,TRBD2,CSARGTRGTSGNYEQYF
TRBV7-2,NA,CASSSAGARPETQYF
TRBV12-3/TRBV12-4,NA,CASSLGPVAYEQYF
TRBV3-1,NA,CASSQRATTDTQYF
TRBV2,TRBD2,CASSELGGSNNEQFF
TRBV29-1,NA,CSGRGQFYEQYF
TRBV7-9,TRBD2,CATYTRLAGLNYNEQYF
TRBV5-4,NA,CASSRPWTERNEQFF
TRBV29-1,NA,CSVEAGIRAFF
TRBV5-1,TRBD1,CASSFLTGGRGTDTQYF
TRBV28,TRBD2,CANSPTGLAGYEQYF
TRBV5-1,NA,CASSPDANEQFF
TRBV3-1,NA,CASSQTVGTHYNEQFF
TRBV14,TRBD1,CASSQDDRENIQYF
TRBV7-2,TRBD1,CASSLEGDRYYEQYF
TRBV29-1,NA,CSVEGSGANVLTF
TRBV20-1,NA,CSARGSAMVGGADTQYF
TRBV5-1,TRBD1,CASSLTGGKYEQYF
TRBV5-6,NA,CASSLLGPYSNQPQHF
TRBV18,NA,CASSPPTGPSGEQYF
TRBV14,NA,CASSRYGTGSWEKLFF
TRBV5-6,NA,CASSFFIVSTDTQYF
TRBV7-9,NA,CASTGAPSMILAYNGQFF
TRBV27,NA,CASSSPRSSYNEQFF
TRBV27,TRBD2,CASSLIAGVYNEQYF
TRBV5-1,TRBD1,CASSSGTGEKLFF
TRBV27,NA,CASSVGWEQFF
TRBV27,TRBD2,CASSLFPSGGAGEQYF
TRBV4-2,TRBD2,CASSQVAGAPYNEQFF
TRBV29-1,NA,CSVDWPRRGETQYF
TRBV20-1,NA,CSASFGSTDTQYF
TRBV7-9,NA,CASSFGLLPNEQFF
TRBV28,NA,CASSLEGPTLREQYF
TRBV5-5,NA,CASSLRGGQSTDTQYF
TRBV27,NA,CASIFWGDTQYF
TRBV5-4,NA,CASSLAITEMNTEAFF
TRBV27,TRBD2,CASSLYGGGLLVPDTQYF
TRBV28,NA,CASTKAPRVTGELFF
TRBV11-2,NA,CASSLRTGTLGDSPLHF
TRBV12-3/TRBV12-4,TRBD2,CASSYWREWYEQYF
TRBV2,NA,CASSRTYVSDEQYF